Given below is one T cell receptor (beta chain) in context. The V gene's germline CDR1 is SGHDN and CDR2 FVKESK. J gave up 1 base and V 0 bases, and 2 bases lay outside the gene matches. The length of the CDR3 is 16 residues. Profiling relied on immunoSEQ multiplex PCR, and the TCRdb table lists in-frame clones only, not all of them. The table has hundreds of thousands of clones, around 72% seen once. This record belongs to a study of shared clonotypes between healthy human individuals. The gene calls are TRBV14 and TRBJ2-2, with 7 bases aligning to TRBD1. This TCR came from a woman aged 25 to 45 in good health. Sequences were obtained from memory CD4+ T cells sorted from blood. The subset: CD45RA-negative fraction. As DNA, the CDR3 is TGTGCCAGCAGCCAAGATTGGGACAGGAACACCGGGGAGCTGTTTTTT. Translation: CASSQDWDRNTGELFF.